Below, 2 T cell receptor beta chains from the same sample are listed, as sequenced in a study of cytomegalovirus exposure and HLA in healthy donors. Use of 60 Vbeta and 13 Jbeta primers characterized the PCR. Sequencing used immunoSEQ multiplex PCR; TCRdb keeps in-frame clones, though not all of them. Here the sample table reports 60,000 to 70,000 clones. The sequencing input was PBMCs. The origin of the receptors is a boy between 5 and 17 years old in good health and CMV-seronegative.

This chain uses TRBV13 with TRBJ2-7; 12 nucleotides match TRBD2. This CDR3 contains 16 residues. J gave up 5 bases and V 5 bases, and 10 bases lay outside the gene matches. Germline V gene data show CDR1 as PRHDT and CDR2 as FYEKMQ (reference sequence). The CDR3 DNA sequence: TGTGCCAGCAGCCCCAGACTAGCGGGAGTCGTCCACGAGCAGTACTTC. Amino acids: CASSPRLAGVVHEQYF. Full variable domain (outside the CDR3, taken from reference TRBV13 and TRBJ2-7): AAGVIQSPRHLIKEKRETATLKCYPIPRHDTVYWYQQGPGQDPQFLISFYEKMQSDKGSIPDRFSAQQFSDYHSELNMSSLELGDSALYFCASSPRLAGVVHEQYFGPGTRLTVT.

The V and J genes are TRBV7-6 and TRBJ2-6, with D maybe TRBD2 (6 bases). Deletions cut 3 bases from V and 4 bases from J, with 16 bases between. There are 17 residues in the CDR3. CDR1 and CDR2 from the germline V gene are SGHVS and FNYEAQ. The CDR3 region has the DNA TGTGCCAGCAGCTTTGGAGGGCCCGAGGCGGGGGCCAACGTCCTGACTTTC. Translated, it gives CASSFGGPEAGANVLTF.